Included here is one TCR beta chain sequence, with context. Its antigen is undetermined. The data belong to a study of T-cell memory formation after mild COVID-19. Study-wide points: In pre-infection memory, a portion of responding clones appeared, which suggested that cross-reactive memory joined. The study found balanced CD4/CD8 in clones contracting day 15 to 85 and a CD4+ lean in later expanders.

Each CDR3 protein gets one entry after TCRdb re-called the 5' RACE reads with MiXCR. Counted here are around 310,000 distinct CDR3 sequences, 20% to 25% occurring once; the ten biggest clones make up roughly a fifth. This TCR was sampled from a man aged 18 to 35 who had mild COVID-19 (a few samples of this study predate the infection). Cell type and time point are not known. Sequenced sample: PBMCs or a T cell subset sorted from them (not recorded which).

The CDR3 coding sequence is TGCAGTGCCTCTAGCGGAAGCACAGATACGCAGTATTTT. The encoded protein is CSASSGSTDTQYF. The chain is built from TRBV20-1 and TRBJ2-3; TRBD2 matches at 7 bases. Germline loops: CDR1 DFQATT, CDR2 SNEGSKA (reference sequence). With V trimmed by 6 bases and J by 0 bases, 3 bases remained unmatched. CDR3 length equals 13 residues.